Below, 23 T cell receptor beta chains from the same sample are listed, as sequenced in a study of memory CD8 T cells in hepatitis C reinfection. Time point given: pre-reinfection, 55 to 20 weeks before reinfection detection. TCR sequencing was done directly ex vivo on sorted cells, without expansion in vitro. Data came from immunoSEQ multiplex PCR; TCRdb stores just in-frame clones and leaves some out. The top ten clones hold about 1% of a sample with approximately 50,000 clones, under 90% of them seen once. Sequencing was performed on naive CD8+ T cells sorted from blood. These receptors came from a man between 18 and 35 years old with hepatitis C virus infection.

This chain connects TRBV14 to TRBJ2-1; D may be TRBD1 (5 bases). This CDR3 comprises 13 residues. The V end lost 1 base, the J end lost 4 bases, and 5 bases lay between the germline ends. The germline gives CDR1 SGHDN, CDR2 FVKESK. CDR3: CASSQGQYNEQFF. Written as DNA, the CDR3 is TGTGCCAGCAGCCAAGGACAGTACAATGAGCAGTTCTTC.

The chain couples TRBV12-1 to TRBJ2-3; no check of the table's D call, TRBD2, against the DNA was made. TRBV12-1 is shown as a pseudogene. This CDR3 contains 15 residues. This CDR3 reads CASSPRAGSTDTQYF. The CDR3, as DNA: TGTGCCAGCAGCCCCCGGGCGGGGAGCACAGATACGCAGTATTTT.

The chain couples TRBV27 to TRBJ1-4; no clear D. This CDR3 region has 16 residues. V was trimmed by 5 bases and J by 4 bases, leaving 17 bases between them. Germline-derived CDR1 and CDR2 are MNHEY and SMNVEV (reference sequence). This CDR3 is CASSPFFLGGNEKLFF. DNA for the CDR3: TGTGCCAGCAGTCCCTTCTTCTTAGGCGGTAATGAAAAACTGTTTTTT.

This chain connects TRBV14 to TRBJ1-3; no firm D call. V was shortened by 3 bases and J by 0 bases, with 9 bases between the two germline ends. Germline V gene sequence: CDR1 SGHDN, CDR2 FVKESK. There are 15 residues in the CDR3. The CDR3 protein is CASSQEGLSGNTIYF. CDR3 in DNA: TGTGCCAGCAGCCAGGAGGGTCTCTCTGGAAACACCATATATTTT.

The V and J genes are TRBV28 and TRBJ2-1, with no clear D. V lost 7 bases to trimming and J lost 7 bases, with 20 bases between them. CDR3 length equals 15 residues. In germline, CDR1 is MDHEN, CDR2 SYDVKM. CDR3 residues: CASNPLATRGNEQFF. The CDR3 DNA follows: TGTGCCAGCAATCCCCTTGCGACACGTGGAAATGAGCAGTTCTTC.

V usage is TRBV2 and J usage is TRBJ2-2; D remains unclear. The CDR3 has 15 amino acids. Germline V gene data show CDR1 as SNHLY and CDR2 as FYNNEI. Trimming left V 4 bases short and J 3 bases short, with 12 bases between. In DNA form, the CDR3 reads TGTGCCAGCAGTGCTCCAGACATTCACACCGGGGAGCTGTTTTTT. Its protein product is CASSAPDIHTGELFF.

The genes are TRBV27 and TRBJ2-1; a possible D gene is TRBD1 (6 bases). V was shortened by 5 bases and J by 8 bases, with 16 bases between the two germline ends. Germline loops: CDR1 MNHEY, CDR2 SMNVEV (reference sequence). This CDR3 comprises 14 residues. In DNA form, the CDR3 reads TGTGCCAGCAGTCCCCTACAGGGATTGGATGAGCAGTTCTTC. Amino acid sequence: CASSPLQGLDEQFF.

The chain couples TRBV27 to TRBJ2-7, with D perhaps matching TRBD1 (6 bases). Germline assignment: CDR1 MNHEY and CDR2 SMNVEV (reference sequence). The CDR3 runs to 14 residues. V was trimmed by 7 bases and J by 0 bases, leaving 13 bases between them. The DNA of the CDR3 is TGTGCCAGCAAGGGAACAGGGCTCTCCTACGAGCAGTACTTC. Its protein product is CASKGTGLSYEQYF.

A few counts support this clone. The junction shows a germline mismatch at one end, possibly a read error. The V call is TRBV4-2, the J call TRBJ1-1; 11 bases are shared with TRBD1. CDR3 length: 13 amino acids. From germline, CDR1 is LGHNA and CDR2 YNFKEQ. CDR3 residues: CASSQDLGQGAIF. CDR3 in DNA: TGTGCCAGCAGCCAAGATCTCGGACAGGGGGCAATCTTT.

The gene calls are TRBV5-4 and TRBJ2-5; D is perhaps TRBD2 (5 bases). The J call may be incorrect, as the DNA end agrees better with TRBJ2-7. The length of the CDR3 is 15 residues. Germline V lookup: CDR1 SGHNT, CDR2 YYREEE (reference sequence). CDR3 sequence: CASSLDPGNSYEQYF. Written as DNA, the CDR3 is TGTGCCAGCAGCTTGGATCCGGGAAACTCCTACGAGCAGTACTTC.

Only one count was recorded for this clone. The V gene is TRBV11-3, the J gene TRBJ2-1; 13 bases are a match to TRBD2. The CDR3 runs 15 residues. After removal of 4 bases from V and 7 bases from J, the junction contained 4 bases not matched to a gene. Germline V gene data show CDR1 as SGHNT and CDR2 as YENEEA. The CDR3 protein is CASSSGTSGINEQFF. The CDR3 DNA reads TGTGCCAGCAGCTCCGGGACTAGCGGGATAAATGAGCAGTTCTTC.

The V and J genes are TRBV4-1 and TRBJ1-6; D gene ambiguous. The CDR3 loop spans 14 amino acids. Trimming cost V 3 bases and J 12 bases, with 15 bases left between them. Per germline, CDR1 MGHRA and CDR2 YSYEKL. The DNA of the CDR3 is TGCGCCAGCAGCCATGAGCCACTAATTCTACCCCTCCACTTT. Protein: CASSHEPLILPLHF.

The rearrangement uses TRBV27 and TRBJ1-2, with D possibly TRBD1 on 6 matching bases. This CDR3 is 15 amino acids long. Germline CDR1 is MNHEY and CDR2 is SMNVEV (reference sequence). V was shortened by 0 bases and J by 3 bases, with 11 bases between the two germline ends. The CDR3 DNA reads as TGTGCCAGCAGTTTATCCCAACAGGGATACTATGGCTACACCTTC. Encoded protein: CASSLSQQGYYGYTF.

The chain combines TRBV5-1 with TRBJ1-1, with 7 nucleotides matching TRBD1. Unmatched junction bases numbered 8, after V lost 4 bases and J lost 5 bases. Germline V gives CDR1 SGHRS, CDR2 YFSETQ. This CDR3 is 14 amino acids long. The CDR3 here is CASSLTGAGTEAFF. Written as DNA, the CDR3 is TGCGCCAGCAGCCTCACAGGGGCCGGGACTGAAGCTTTCTTT. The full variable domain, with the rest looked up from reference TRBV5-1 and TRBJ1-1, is KAGVTQTPRYLIKTRGQQVTLSCSPISGHRSVSWYQQTPGQGLQFLFEYFSETQRNKGNFPGRFSGRQFSNSRSEMNVSTLELGDSALYLCASSLTGAGTEAFFGQGTRLTVV.

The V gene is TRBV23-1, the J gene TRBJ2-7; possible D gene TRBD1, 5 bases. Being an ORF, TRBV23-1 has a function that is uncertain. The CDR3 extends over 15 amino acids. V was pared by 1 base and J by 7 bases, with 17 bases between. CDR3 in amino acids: CASSQWSREEVEQYV. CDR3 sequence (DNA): TGCGCCAGCAGTCAATGGTCCAGGGAAGAGGTAGAGCAGTACGTC.

The CDR3 nucleotides are TGTGCCTGGAGTGTATTGGACACAAATCAGCCCCAGCATTTT. It codes for CAWSVLDTNQPQHF. J is TRBJ1-5 and V is TRBV30; possibly TRBD1 for D (5 bases). The CDR3 runs to 14 residues. Trimming removed 0 bases at V and 4 bases at J, with 10 bases between. Germline CDR1 GTSNPN, CDR2 SVGIG (reference sequence). Combining the CDR3 with reference TRBV30 and TRBJ1-5 gives the whole variable domain SQTIHQWPATLVQPVGSPLSLECTVEGTSNPNLYWYRQAAGRGLQLLFYSVGIGQISSEVPQNLSASRPQDRQFILSSKKLLLSDSGFYLCAWSVLDTNQPQHFGDGTRLSIL.

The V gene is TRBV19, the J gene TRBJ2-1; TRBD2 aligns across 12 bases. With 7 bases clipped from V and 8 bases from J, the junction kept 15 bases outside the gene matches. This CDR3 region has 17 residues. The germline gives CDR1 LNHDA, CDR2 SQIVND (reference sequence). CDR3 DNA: TGTGCCAGTACTGGCGCTAGCGGGAGGGAATCTAGGCATGAGCAGTTCTTC. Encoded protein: CASTGASGRESRHEQFF.

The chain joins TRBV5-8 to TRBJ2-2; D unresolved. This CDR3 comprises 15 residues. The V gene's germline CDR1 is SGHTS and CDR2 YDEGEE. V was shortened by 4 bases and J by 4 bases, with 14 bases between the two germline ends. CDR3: CASSPWSGLTGELFF. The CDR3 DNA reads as TGTGCCAGCAGCCCCTGGTCAGGCCTCACCGGGGAGCTGTTTTTT.

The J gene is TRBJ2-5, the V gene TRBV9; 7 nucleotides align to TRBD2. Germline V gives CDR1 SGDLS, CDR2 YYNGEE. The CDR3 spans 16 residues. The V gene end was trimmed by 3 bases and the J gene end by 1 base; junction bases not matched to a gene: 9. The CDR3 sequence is CASSDPRGGGQETQYF. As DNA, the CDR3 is TGTGCCAGCAGCGACCCCCGTGGGGGGGGCCAAGAGACCCAGTACTTC.

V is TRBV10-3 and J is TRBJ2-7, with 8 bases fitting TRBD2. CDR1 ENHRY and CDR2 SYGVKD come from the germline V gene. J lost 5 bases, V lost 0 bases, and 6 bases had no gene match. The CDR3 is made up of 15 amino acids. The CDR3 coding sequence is TGTGCCATCAGTGAGTCGACTGGACTAGCCCACGAGCAGTACGTC. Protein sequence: CAISESTGLAHEQYV.

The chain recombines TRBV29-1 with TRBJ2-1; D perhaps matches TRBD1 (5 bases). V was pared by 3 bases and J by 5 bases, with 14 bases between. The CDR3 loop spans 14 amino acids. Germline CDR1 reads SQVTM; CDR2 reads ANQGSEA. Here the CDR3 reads CSVELVGENNEQFF. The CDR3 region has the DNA TGCAGCGTTGAGTTGGTAGGGGAAAACAATGAGCAGTTCTTC.

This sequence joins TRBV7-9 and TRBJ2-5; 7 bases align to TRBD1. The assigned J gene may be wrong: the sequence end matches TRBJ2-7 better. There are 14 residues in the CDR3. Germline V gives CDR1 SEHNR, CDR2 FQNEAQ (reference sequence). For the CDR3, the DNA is TGTGCCAGCAGCTTCCCAGGGGGTGGGGGCGAGCAGTACTTC. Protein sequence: CASSFPGGGGEQYF.

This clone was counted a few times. DNA of the CDR3: TGTGCCAGCTGGACAGGAAACAATCAGCCCCAGCATTTT. It translates to CASWTGNNQPQHF. This sequence joins TRBV10-3 and TRBJ1-5; 7 nucleotides align to TRBD1. V shed 10 bases and J 3 bases; nucleotides not matched to a gene: 6. The CDR3 runs 13 residues. Per the germline V gene, CDR1 is ENHRY and CDR2 is SYGVKD.